Here is one T cell receptor beta chain with its context. The junction shows a germline mismatch at one end, possibly a read error. The entry originates in a study of tumor-infiltrating lymphocytes in primary liver carcinoma. The approximately 17-32 mg bulk tissue piece was not sorted before simultaneous RNA and DNA extraction. This CDR3 region has 14 residues. CDR1 and CDR2 (germline): SGHAT, FQNNGV. From 400 to 500 ng total RNA, TCR beta cDNA was generated with a primer in the constant region. Three rounds of nested multiplex PCR with slightly modified ARM-PCR produced TCR beta libraries. TRBV1-TRBV30 forward primers and a C-beta reverse primer were used in the first two PCR rounds, which each ran for ten to eleven cycles. TCRdb processed the multiplex PCR reads anew with MiXCR; each CDR3 protein has one entry. Of 75,000 to 80,000 distinct CDR3 sequences detected, 69% appear once; the ten largest clones hold more than 25%.

V and J are TRBV11-2 and TRBJ2-3; no clear D gene. The sample consisted of tumor-adjacent normal liver tissue. This clonotype was obtained from a man between 35 and 55 years old with primary liver carcinoma and hepatitis B virus infection. CDR3: CASSLQLNTDTQYF. The CDR3 DNA sequence: TGTGCCAGCAGCTTACAGCTTAACACAGATACGCAATATTTT.